Below are 18 T cell receptor beta chains sequenced from a single sample in a study of glioma-infiltrating T cells (dated by TCRdb to the mid-2010s). The run used an Illumina MiSeq. TCR alpha and beta CDR3 regions were amplified with the iRepertoire nested amplicon-rescue multiplex PCR (arm-PCR) platform from RNA. TCRdb redid the processing of the public reads, applying fastp at Q25 and MiXCR, and retained in-frame beta chains. A single entry per CDR3 protein holds the most common genes and DNA from its merged rows. This sample gives around 190,000 distinct CDR3 sequences in total; over 30% of them show up just once. The top ten clonotypes cover roughly a fifth of the sample. Sequencing was carried out using glioma tissue, nonneoplastic brain tissue, or PBMCs (not recorded which). These receptors were obtained from a human donor with low-grade glioma or glioblastoma, undergoing nonglioma brain surgery, or in good health (not recorded which).

Remarks on this clonotype: This may be a read error, as it is one base from a much larger clone. V usage is TRBV4-1 and J usage is TRBJ2-3, with no clear D. The CDR3 has 15 amino acids. In germline, CDR1 is MGHRA, CDR2 YSYEKL. The CDR3 DNA reads TGCGCCAGCATCCAAGATGCCCTTAGCACAGATACGCAGTATTTT. Translating it yields CASIQDALSTDTQYF.

Only a few counts were recorded for this clonotype. The chain uses TRBV4-2 and TRBJ2-1; D not certain. V was pared by 1 base and J by 3 bases, with 10 bases between. Germline assignment: CDR1 LGHNA and CDR2 YNFKEQ. The CDR3 extends over 15 amino acids. The CDR3 loop reads CASSQVALGYNEQFF. CDR3 nucleotide sequence: TGTGCCAGCAGCCAAGTAGCCCTCGGCTACAATGAGCAGTTCTTC.

There are many counts of this clonotype. V gene TRBV20-1 combines with J gene TRBJ1-1; D is possibly TRBD1 (6 bases). Trimming stripped 0 bases from V and 5 bases from J, with 13 bases between. From germline, CDR1 is DFQATT and CDR2 SNEGSKA (reference sequence). The CDR3 runs to 14 residues. Here the CDR3 reads CSAREVGARTEAFF. The CDR3 nucleotides are TGCAGTGCTAGAGAGGTGGGGGCGCGAACTGAAGCTTTCTTT.

At least ten counts were recorded for this clonotype. The rearrangement uses TRBV6-2 or TRBV6-3 and TRBJ2-2, with a tentative D call TRBD2 (6 bases). The CDR3 has 14 amino acids. CDR1 MNHEY and CDR2 SVGEGT come from the germline V gene. Trimming cost V 6 bases and J 1 base, with 9 bases left between them. CDR3: CASSMGLNTGELFF. In nucleotides, the CDR3 is TGTGCCAGCAGCATGGGACTGAACACCGGGGAGCTGTTTTTT.

A word on this clonotype: It may be a read error: a sequence one base away is much more abundant. The gene calls are TRBV28 and TRBJ1-6; D possibly corresponds to TRBD1 (6 bases). Germline CDR1 reads MDHEN; CDR2 reads SYDVKM. This CDR3 is 15 amino acids long. Between the trimmed V and J ends, which lost 7 bases and 7 bases, there was a span of 17 bases. The CDR3 loop is CASTYPGGGNSPLHF. CDR3 nucleotides: TGTGCCAGCACCTACCCGGGGGGGGGCAATTCACCCCTCCACTTT.

Turning to this clonotype: A read error may be the cause here, since a much bigger clone is one base away. The CDR3 sequence: CASTRGGNYGYTF. CDR3 bases: TGTGCCAGTACCCGAGGTGGGAACTATGGCTACACCTTC. The chain employs TRBV19 and TRBJ1-2; D unclear. V gave up 7 bases and J gave up 2 bases, with 11 bases separating them. Germline V CDR1 and CDR2: LNHDA, SQIVND (reference sequence). The CDR3 is 13 residues long.

Ten or more counts support this clonotype. J is TRBJ2-3 and V is TRBV18, with D tentatively TRBD1 (5 bases). The CDR3 is made up of 16 amino acids. Germline V gene sequence: CDR1 KGHSH, CDR2 LQKENI. V was trimmed by 1 base and J by 2 bases, leaving 13 bases between them. The CDR3 DNA reads TGTGCCAGCTCACCACAGACAGAACTCATCACAGATACGCAGTATTTT. This codes for CASSPQTELITDTQYF.

This clonotype was counted many times. The chain combines TRBV7-9 with TRBJ1-2; D uncertain. The germline V gene encodes CDR1 SEHNR and CDR2 FQNEAQ (reference sequence). This CDR3 is 13 amino acids long. V was trimmed by 5 bases and J by 3 bases, leaving 10 bases between them. CDR3 protein: CASSLSRDYGYTF. The DNA for the CDR3 is TGTGCCAGCAGCCTCTCAAGGGACTATGGCTACACCTTC.

The table lists this clonotype with many counts. The chain couples TRBV6-2 or TRBV6-3 to TRBJ1-6; a possible D gene is TRBD1 (6 bases). Per germline, CDR1 MNHEY and CDR2 SVGEGT. This CDR3 has 16 amino acids. V was pared by 7 bases and J by 8 bases, with 21 bases between. The CDR3, as DNA: TGTGCCAGCACCTATACGATCGGGGGGCCGGATTCACCCCTCCACTTT. This gives the protein CASTYTIGGPDSPLHF.

The rearrangement links TRBV20-1 to TRBJ1-2, with a possible D match to TRBD1 (6 bases). CDR1 is DFQATT, CDR2 SNEGSKA, per germline (reference sequence). This CDR3 has 11 amino acids. Here the CDR3 DNA reads TGCAGCCACCAGGGGTTCTCCGGCTACACCTTC. Translated, it gives CSHQGFSGYTF.

This clonotype appeared a few times. The rearrangement uses TRBV12-3 or TRBV12-4 and TRBJ2-5; TRBD2 is a possible D gene (7 bases). Trimming took 5 bases from V and 0 from J, leaving 16 bases between them. The CDR3 sequence is 16 residues long. The CDR3 bases are TGTGCCAGCAGTCCGGGGGCGGGAGCTAACCAAGAGACCCAGTACTTC. This codes for CASSPGAGANQETQYF.

The table lists this clonotype with many counts. The genes are TRBV5-4 and TRBJ2-7; D is perhaps TRBD2 (7 bases). V gave up 0 bases and J gave up 0 bases, with 13 bases separating them. The length of the CDR3 is 16 residues. Germline values: CDR1 SGHNT, CDR2 YYREEE (reference sequence). CDR3 bases: TGTGCCAGCAGCTTGGTAATGGCGGGGGCCTCCTACGAGCAGTACTTC. Protein product: CASSLVMAGASYEQYF.

This clonotype was detected ten times or more. This sequence joins TRBV20-1 and TRBJ2-1; TRBD2 might be the D (6 bases). There are 14 residues in the CDR3. CDR1 is DFQATT and CDR2 is SNEGSKA in the germline V gene (reference sequence). V gave up 5 bases and J gave up 10 bases, with 21 bases separating them. This CDR3 reads CSAPVPGLFREQFF. CDR3 coding DNA: TGCAGTGCTCCTGTCCCGGGACTGTTCCGGGAGCAGTTCTTC.

The chain has TRBV5-1 and TRBJ2-1; 7 bases agree with TRBD2. The CDR3 covers 16 residues. The ends lost 4 bases at V and 6 bases at J; junction bases unmatched: 13. The V gene's germline CDR1 is SGHRS and CDR2 YFSETQ. For the CDR3, the DNA is TGCGCCAGCAGCCAAACCCCCGGGACTATGGCCAATGAGCAGTTCTTC. This translates into CASSQTPGTMANEQFF.

In regard to this clonotype: This may be a read error, as it is one base from a much larger clone. The CDR3 bases are TGTGCCATCAGGGGGACAGGGGGCCACGAGGAGTACTTC. It translates to CAIRGTGGHEEYF. The J gene is TRBJ2-7, the V gene TRBV10-3; 12 positions match TRBD1. This CDR3 has 13 residues. CDR1 is ENHRY, CDR2 SYGVKD, per germline.

Of note for this clonotype: A single base separates this from a much larger clone, so it may be a read error. The chain links TRBV10-3 to TRBJ1-2; TRBD1 matches 7 bases. Germline loops: CDR1 ENHRY, CDR2 SYGVKD. The CDR3 is made up of 16 amino acids. With V trimmed by 3 bases and J by 5 bases, 12 bases remained unmatched. CDR3 amino acids: CAISDQTGRNQYGYTF. The CDR3 nucleotides read TGTGCCATCAGTGACCAGACAGGGAGGAACCAATATGGCTACACCTTC.

Turning to this clonotype: Given a much more abundant clone one base away, this may be a read error. This rearrangement joins TRBV29-1 to TRBJ2-5; weak D call: TRBD2 (6 bases). There are 13 residues in the CDR3. CDR1 is SQVTM, CDR2 ANQGSEA, per germline. Trimming shortened V by 8 bases and J by 1 base, and 14 bases separated the two germline ends. The CDR3 region has the DNA TGCAGCACCAATATGGGAGGCCAAGAGACCCAGTACTTC. It is translated as CSTNMGGQETQYF.

To note about this clonotype: A much more abundant neighbour one base away suggests this may be a read error. The chain joins TRBV12-3 or TRBV12-4 to TRBJ1-2, with D unresolved. This CDR3 is built from 14 residues. Trimming pared 6 bases from V and 4 bases from J, leaving 15 bases between. The CDR3 is CASSDRPRFYGYTF. DNA for the CDR3: TGTGCCAGCAGCGATCGTCCCCGGTTCTATGGCTACACCTTC.